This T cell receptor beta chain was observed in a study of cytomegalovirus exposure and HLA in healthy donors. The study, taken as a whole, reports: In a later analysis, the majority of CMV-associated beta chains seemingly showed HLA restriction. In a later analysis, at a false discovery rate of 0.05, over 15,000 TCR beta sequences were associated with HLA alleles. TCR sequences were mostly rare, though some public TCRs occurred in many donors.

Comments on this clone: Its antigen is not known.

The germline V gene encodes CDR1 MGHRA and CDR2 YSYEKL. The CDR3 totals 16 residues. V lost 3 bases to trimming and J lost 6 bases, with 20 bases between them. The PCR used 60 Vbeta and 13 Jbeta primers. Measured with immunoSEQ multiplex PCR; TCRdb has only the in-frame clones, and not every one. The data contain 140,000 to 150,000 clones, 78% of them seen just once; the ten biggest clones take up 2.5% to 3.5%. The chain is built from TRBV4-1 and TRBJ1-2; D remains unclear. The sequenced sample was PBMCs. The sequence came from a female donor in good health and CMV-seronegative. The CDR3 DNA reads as TGCGCCAGCAGCCAGGTAAATTCCAGGAACAGCCATGGCTACACCTTC. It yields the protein CASSQVNSRNSHGYTF.